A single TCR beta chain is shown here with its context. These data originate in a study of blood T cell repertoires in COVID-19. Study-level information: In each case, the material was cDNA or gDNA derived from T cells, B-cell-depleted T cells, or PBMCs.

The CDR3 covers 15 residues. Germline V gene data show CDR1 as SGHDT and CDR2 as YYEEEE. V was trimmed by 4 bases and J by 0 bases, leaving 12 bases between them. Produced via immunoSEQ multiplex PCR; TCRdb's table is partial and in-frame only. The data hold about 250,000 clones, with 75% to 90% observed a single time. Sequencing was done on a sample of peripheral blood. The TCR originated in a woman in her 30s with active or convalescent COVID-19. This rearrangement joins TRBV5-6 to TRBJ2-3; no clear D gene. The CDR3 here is CASSPRLTSTDTQYF. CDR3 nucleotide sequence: TGTGCCAGCAGCCCCCGCCTCACTAGCACAGATACGCAGTATTTT.